This T cell receptor beta chain stems from a study of T cells in Graves' hyperthyroidism and ophthalmopathy. It was RNA transcripts that yielded the amplified TCR beta CDR3 regions. In the first-round RT-PCR of the TCR CDR3, the HTBI primer set was used. TCRdb itself ran the multiplex PCR reads through MiXCR, one entry per CDR3 protein. The data contain about 620,000 distinct CDR3 sequences, 15% to 20% of them singletons. Study results and caveats: With a median lead of about 6.9 months before onset, the model predicted ophthalmopathy.

As concerns this clonotype: Its antigen is unidentified.

This receptor was identified in a woman in her twenties or thirties with Graves' hyperthyroidism. The sequencing sample was made of blood.

The DNA for the CDR3 is TGCAGTGCTATAGGGCCCCCCCCCAGGGGAGAGAACACTGAAGCTTTCTTT. It is translated as CSAIGPPPRGENTEAFF. The J gene is TRBJ1-1, the V gene TRBV20-1, with TRBD1 as a possible D gene (6 bases). V was clipped by 4 bases and J by 1 base, with 22 bases between them. Germline V gives CDR1 DFQATT, CDR2 SNEGSKA (reference sequence). The CDR3 length is 17 residues.